These 22 T cell receptor beta chains were sequenced from one sample in a study of spatial heterogeneity in lung cancer (dated by TCRdb to about 2019). This specimen's time point label, interpreted: sample taken at primary tumor resection. The protocol used for the library was 5' RACE. Sequencing was carried out with a NextSeq 500. The raw public data were reprocessed by TCRdb itself: fastp quality trimming at Q25, MiXCR clonotype calling, in-frame beta chains only. Merged by CDR3 protein, the rows form single entries marked with the most common genes and DNA. Across this sample there are 60,000 to 90,000 distinct CDR3 sequences, with about 7.8% seen only once. 6% to 7% of the sample goes to the ten largest clones. The sequencing used PBMCs, collected at surgery. Every receptor here comes from a male donor with early-stage non-small cell lung cancer.

This clonotype appeared many times. V gene TRBV4-3 combines with J gene TRBJ2-1; D gene unclear. CDR3 size: 15 residues. With 0 bases removed from V and 4 bases from J, the gap between germline ends came to 10 bases. From germline, CDR1 is LGHNA and CDR2 YSLEER. CDR3 bases: TGCGCCAGCAGCCAAGATCAGAACCCATACAATGAGCAGTTCTTC. It specifies CASSQDQNPYNEQFF.

This clonotype has ten or more counts. The chain carries TRBV25-1 and TRBJ1-2; D not resolved. Germline values: CDR1 MGHDK, CDR2 SYGVNS. The V end lost 5 bases, the J end lost 4 bases, and 8 bases lay between the germline ends. This CDR3 is 12 amino acids long. The CDR3 DNA sequence: TGTGCCAGCAGTTCCCAGCCCTATGGCTACACCTTC. It translates to CASSSQPYGYTF.

The rearrangement links TRBV6-1 to TRBJ1-5; the match to TRBD1 covers 7 bases. In germline, CDR1 is MNHNS, CDR2 SASEGT. V lost 4 bases, J lost 0 bases, and 3 bases stayed unmatched. This CDR3 is built from 15 residues. This chain's CDR3 is CASSAGTDSNQPQHF. As DNA, the CDR3 is TGTGCCAGCAGTGCTGGGACAGATAGCAATCAGCCCCAGCATTTT.

Many counts were recorded for this clonotype. The chain links TRBV10-3 to TRBJ2-2; possibly TRBD2 for D (5 bases). Between the trimmed V and J ends, which lost 4 bases and 4 bases, there was a span of 10 bases. Germline CDR1 and CDR2: ENHRY and SYGVKD. CDR3 length: 14 amino acids. The CDR3 here is CAISGMGATGELFF. The CDR3 DNA reads as TGTGCCATCAGTGGGATGGGAGCCACCGGGGAGCTGTTTTTT.

The chain has TRBV7-9 and TRBJ1-2; D possibly corresponds to TRBD1 (5 bases). The CDR3 runs to 14 residues. Germline CDR1 reads SEHNR; CDR2 reads FQNEAQ (reference sequence). V dropped 5 bases and J dropped 10 bases, with 20 bases sitting between them. CDR3 in DNA: TGTGCCAGCAGCCATGGACGGACCCAGGGTGACTACACCTTC. It is translated as CASSHGRTQGDYTF.

This clonotype was counted many times. This chain joins TRBV20-1 and TRBJ2-4; D call uncertain. V was shortened by 0 bases and J by 0 bases, with 3 bases between the two germline ends. This CDR3 spans 13 amino acids. Germline CDR1 reads DFQATT; CDR2 reads SNEGSKA (reference sequence). The CDR3 bases are TGCAGTGCTAGAGAAGTAGCCAAAAACATTCAGTACTTC. It specifies CSAREVAKNIQYF.

The sample holds many counts of this clonotype. The chain couples TRBV7-2 to TRBJ1-5, with D uncertain. Germline V gene lookup returns CDR1 SGHTA and CDR2 FQGNSA. V lost 1 base and J 9 bases, leaving 7 bases between the germline ends. CDR3 size: 12 residues. The chain's CDR3 is CASSLEWGPQHF. The CDR3 bases are TGTGCCAGCAGCTTAGAATGGGGGCCCCAGCATTTT.

In its sample, this clonotype was seen many times. The CDR3 is CASGISYEQYF. The CDR3 bases are TGTGCCAGCGGGATCTCCTACGAGCAGTACTTC. The chain joins TRBV2 to TRBJ2-7; D remains ambiguous. This CDR3 is built from 11 residues. Per germline, CDR1 SNHLY and CDR2 FYNNEI. Trimming shortened V by 8 bases and J by 0 bases, and 5 bases separated the two germline ends.

In its sample, this clonotype was seen many times. The rearrangement uses TRBV5-1 and TRBJ1-1, with D tentatively TRBD1 (5 bases). Deletions cut 4 bases from V and 3 bases from J, with 13 bases between. CDR3 size: 14 residues. The germline CDR1 and CDR2 sequences are SGHRS and YFSETQ. CDR3 sequence reads: CASSRDGSYTEAFF. CDR3 bases: TGCGCCAGCAGCCGGGACGGAAGTTACACTGAAGCTTTCTTT.

There are many counts of this clonotype. In DNA, the CDR3 is TGCGCCAGCAGCATAGGGGTGAATCAGCCCCAGCATTTT. Its translation is CASSIGVNQPQHF. V and J are TRBV4-1 and TRBJ1-5; possibly TRBD1 for D (5 bases). CDR3 length: 13 residues. The germline V and J ends were trimmed by 5 bases and 4 bases, with 9 bases remaining between them. The V gene's germline CDR1 is MGHRA and CDR2 YSYEKL.

This clonotype was found many times. The V and J genes are TRBV7-2 and TRBJ2-3; weak D call: TRBD2 (6 bases). V lost 4 bases to trimming and J lost 2 bases, with 16 bases between them. The CDR3 length is 16 residues. CDR1 is SGHTA, CDR2 FQGNSA, per germline. The CDR3 is CASSSLSGVATDTQYF. CDR3 nucleotide sequence: TGTGCCAGCAGCTCACTGTCGGGGGTGGCCACAGATACGCAGTATTTT.

V and J are TRBV4-3 and TRBJ2-1, with 10 positions matching TRBD2. Germline CDR1 reads LGHNA; CDR2 reads YSLEER. CDR3 length: 17 residues. V shed 4 bases and J 0 bases; nucleotides not matched to a gene: 6. CDR3 amino acids: CASSLGASGSSYNEQFF. The CDR3 DNA reads TGCGCCAGCAGCCTAGGAGCTAGCGGGAGCTCCTACAATGAGCAGTTCTTC.

This clonotype was recorded many times. The CDR3 sequence is CASSATGSSYEQYF. In nucleotides, the CDR3 is TGTGCCAGCAGTGCGACGGGGAGCTCCTACGAGCAGTACTTC. This chain connects TRBV6-5 to TRBJ2-7; the D gene is possibly TRBD2 (5 bases). Germline-derived CDR1 and CDR2 are MNHEY and SVGAGI. The CDR3 is made up of 14 amino acids. Trimming shortened V by 5 bases and J by 0 bases, and 11 bases separated the two germline ends.

At least ten counts were recorded for this clonotype. The J gene is TRBJ2-1, the V gene TRBV7-9, with TRBD2 matching over 11 bases. CDR1 and CDR2 from the germline V gene are SEHNR and FQNEAQ (reference sequence). The CDR3 is 15 amino acids. V gave up 7 bases and J gave up 4 bases; unmatched junction bases: 6. CDR3 nucleotide sequence: TGTGCCAGCACTCGGACTAGCGGGTTTTACAATGAGCAGTTCTTC. Residues: CASTRTSGFYNEQFF.

The chain links TRBV7-2 to TRBJ2-7; no definite D call. V dropped 4 bases and J dropped 2 bases, with 21 bases sitting between them. The CDR3 consists of 17 residues. Germline V gives CDR1 SGHTA, CDR2 FQGNSA. The CDR3 DNA follows: TGTGCCAGCAGCTCCAACCCCTTGGGAAGAACGACCTACGAGCAGTACTTC. The encoded protein is CASSSNPLGRTTYEQYF.

This clonotype was counted at least ten times. The chain carries TRBV6-5 and TRBJ2-6; D is unresolved. Trimming pared 5 bases from V and 0 bases from J, leaving 11 bases between. The CDR3 extends over 16 amino acids. CDR1 and CDR2 from the germline V gene are MNHEY and SVGAGI. The CDR3 bases are TGTGCCAGCAGTCTCGGAAGGGTCTCTGGGGCCAACGTCCTGACTTTC. This sequence encodes CASSLGRVSGANVLTF.

This clonotype showed up just a few times. The genes are TRBV11-1 and TRBJ2-7; weak D call: TRBD2 (5 bases). V was trimmed by 2 bases and J by 1 base, leaving 9 bases between them. CDR1 is SGHAT, CDR2 FQDESV, per germline (reference sequence). This CDR3 region has 14 residues. CDR3 region: CASSLTQRSYEQYF. The CDR3 DNA reads TGTGCCAGCAGCTTAACCCAGCGGTCCTACGAGCAGTACTTC.

This clonotype was seen ten or more times. This chain joins TRBV5-1 and TRBJ1-2; D is uncertain. There are 14 residues in the CDR3. Trimming left V 1 base short and J 6 bases short, with 13 bases between. CDR1 and CDR2 (germline): SGHRS, YFSETQ. The CDR3 is CASSLREAVDGYTF. The CDR3 coding sequence is TGCGCCAGCAGCTTGAGGGAAGCGGTGGATGGCTACACCTTC.

The J gene is TRBJ2-2, the V gene TRBV6-5; 10 nucleotides agree with TRBD2. There are 16 residues in the CDR3. CDR1 is MNHEY, CDR2 SVGAGI, per germline. V trimming: 8 bases; J trimming: 1 base; junction bases outside the gene matches: 7. The CDR3 reads CASGSGRRRNTGELFF. CDR3 in DNA: TGTGCCAGCGGTAGCGGGAGGAGAAGGAACACCGGGGAGCTGTTTTTT.

The V gene is TRBV3-1, the J gene TRBJ1-2; tentative D call: TRBD1 (5 bases). The V end lost 4 bases, the J end lost 8 bases, and 11 bases lay between the germline ends. CDR1 and CDR2 (germline): LGHDT, YNNKEL (reference sequence). This CDR3 spans 12 amino acids. The CDR3 nucleotides are TGTGCCAGCAGCCTTCTGGGGGACGGCTACACCTTC. As protein: CASSLLGDGYTF.

V usage is TRBV7-3 and J usage is TRBJ1-1, with a possible D match to TRBD1 (6 bases). CDR1 and CDR2 from the germline V gene are SGHTA and FQGTGA. V lost 7 bases to trimming and J lost 10 bases, with 19 bases between them. The CDR3 loop spans 13 amino acids. The CDR3 nucleotides are TGTGCCAGCACCAAGGGGGTTGGAGGGCTAGCTTTCTTT. Protein sequence: CASTKGVGGLAFF.

The chain couples TRBV19 to TRBJ1-1; no clear D gene. V shed 1 base and J shed 0 bases, with 9 bases lying between them. This CDR3 has 15 residues. Germline CDR1 and CDR2: LNHDA and SQIVND (reference sequence). The CDR3 protein is CASSIVLEVNTEAFF. The CDR3 DNA sequence: TGTGCCAGTAGTATAGTATTAGAGGTGAACACTGAAGCTTTCTTT. Full variable domain (missing parts from reference TRBV19 and TRBJ1-1): DGGITQSPKYLFRKEGQNVTLSCEQNLNHDAMYWYRQDPGQGLRLIYYSQIVNDFQKGDIAEGYSVSREKKESFPLTVTSAQKNPTAFYLCASSIVLEVNTEAFFGQGTRLTVV.